These T cell receptor beta chains were read from a single sample in a study of blood T cell repertoires in COVID-19. Sequenced by immunoSEQ multiplex PCR; TCRdb stores in-frame clones only, minus some. The table records 150,000 to 170,000 clones, roughly 84% of them present only once. Specimen: peripheral blood. The receptors derive from a woman in her sixties with COVID-19, enrolled during active disease. CDR3s include the opening cysteine and the closing phenylalanine or tryptophan. D genes are given only for firm matches. Not every row has a clone size; where given, it reads once, few, many or a size class.

clone size	J gene	V gene	D gene	CDR3 DNA	CDR3 protein
once	TRBJ1-1	TRBV18	TRBD1	TGTGCCAGCTCACCCCAGGGGGGCACTGAAGCTTTCTTT	CASSPQGGTEAFF
-	TRBJ1-2	TRBV6-5	-	TGTGCCAGCAGTTACTCGAAAGCGTCTCTGAGTGGCTACACCTTC	CASSYSKASLSGYTF
-	TRBJ1-4	TRBV2	-	TGTGCCAGCCAATCAAGCACCGAGGAATCCGGGACATTTAATGAAAAACTGTTTTTT	CASQSSTEESGTFNEKLFF
-	TRBJ1-6	TRBV11-1	TRBD1	TGTGCCAGCAGCTTAGTTCAAGGGGGCACTTCACCCCTCCACTTT	CASSLVQGGTSPLHF
-	TRBJ1-2	TRBV6-5	-	TGTGCCAGCATCCGGACCCTACCGGACTTGGGTGGCTACACCTTC	CASIRTLPDLGGYTF
-	TRBJ1-4	TRBV4-2	TRBD1	TGTGCCAGCAGCCAAGAGCGGGACAGGTCTGAAAAACTGTTTTTT	CASSQERDRSEKLFF
-	TRBJ1-1	TRBV6-5	TRBD1	TGTGCCACACCGGGACAGCTCAACACTGAAGCTTTCTTT	CATPGQLNTEAFF
-	TRBJ1-3	TRBV6-1	TRBD1	TGTGCCAGCAGTGAGACGGCAGGGGGGAGCTCTGGAAACACCATATATTTT	CASSETAGGSSGNTIYF
-	TRBJ2-7	TRBV3-1/TRBV3-2	TRBD2	TGTGCCAGCAGCCAAGAGCTGGGTAGCGGGAGGGCGGGCGAGCAGTACTTC	CASSQELGSGRAGEQYF
-	TRBJ2-2	TRBV7-6	TRBD2	TGTGCCAGCAGTCTTGTGGGGACTAGCGGGAGCACCGGGGAGCTGTTTTTT	CASSLVGTSGSTGELFF
once	TRBJ2-5	TRBV19	-	TGTGCCAGTAGTAACGGGGAGACCCAGTACTTC	CASSNGETQYF
-	TRBJ1-1	TRBV25-1	-	TGTGCCAGCAGCCTCCAACAGAACACTGAAGCTTTCTTT	CASSLQQNTEAFF
-	TRBJ2-7	TRBV18	-	TGTGCCAGCTCACCCGACTTTGAAGTTGGTGGCTACGAGCAGTACTTC	CASSPDFEVGGYEQYF
-	TRBJ1-6	TRBV2	TRBD1	TGTGCCAGCAGTCCCCGGACAGGGGATAATTCACCCCTCCACTTT	CASSPRTGDNSPLHF
-	TRBJ2-1	TRBV6-5	-	TGTGCCAGCAGCATTGGGACTTACAATGAGCAGTTCTTC	CASSIGTYNEQFF
-	TRBJ2-2	TRBV11-2	-	TGTGCCAGCAGCCGACAGAGGACAGCCTCCGGGGAGCTGTTTTTT	CASSRQRTASGELFF
-	TRBJ1-4	TRBV24-1	TRBD1	TGTGCCACCAGTGATCCTCGGACAGGGAAGGCGGAAAAACTGTTTTTT	CATSDPRTGKAEKLFF
-	TRBJ2-1	TRBV6-5	-	TGTGCCAGCAGTTACCGCGGCGGTCGCAATGAGCAGTTCTTC	CASSYRGGRNEQFF
-	TRBJ1-1	TRBV7-3	-	TGTGCCAGCAGCTCAAATCAGGGGAACACTGAAGCTTTCTTT	CASSSNQGNTEAFF
-	TRBJ2-5	TRBV5-1	-	TGCGCCAGCAGCTTGGGATTTCGAGAAGAGACCCAGTACTTC	CASSLGFREETQYF
-	TRBJ1-1	TRBV5-1	-	TGCGCCAGCAGCTTGTCAGGGTCTCGTCTAAACACTGAAGCTTTCTTT	CASSLSGSRLNTEAFF
-	TRBJ2-5	TRBV9	-	TGTGCCAGCAGCGTAGGGGACATGCTCCAAGAGACCCAGTACTTC	CASSVGDMLQETQYF
-	TRBJ1-1	TRBV7-9	TRBD1	TGTGCCAGCAGCTGGGACAGGTTTAACACTGAAGCTTTCTTT	CASSWDRFNTEAFF
-	TRBJ1-1	TRBV19	TRBD1	TGTGCCAGTAGTGCCGGGACAGGGGGGAAGGCTGAAGCTTTCTTT	CASSAGTGGKAEAFF
-	TRBJ2-1	TRBV28	TRBD1	TGTGCCAGCAGTTTGGGACAGGAACCGCAGTTCTTC	CASSLGQEPQFF
-	TRBJ2-2	TRBV11-2	-	TGTGCCAGCATCATCAAAGGGGACACCCTCACCGGGGAGCTGTTTTTT	CASIIKGDTLTGELFF
-	TRBJ1-4	TRBV19	-	TGTGCCAGTAACCCGTCTTGGGGAGCGGAAAAACTGTTTTTT	CASNPSWGAEKLFF
-	TRBJ1-1	TRBV19	TRBD1	TGTGCCAGTAGTCTAGACAGGGGGAACACTGAAGCTTTCTTT	CASSLDRGNTEAFF
-	TRBJ1-2	TRBV6-5	-	TGTGCCAGCAGCGGACAGACTTATGGCTACACCTTC	CASSGQTYGYTF
-	TRBJ1-5	TRBV7-9	TRBD1	TGTGCCAGCAGCGGGGACAGGGGGGACCAGCCCCAGCATTTT	CASSGDRGDQPQHF
-	TRBJ1-1	TRBV9	-	TGTGCCAGCAGCGTAGCTCTAGGGACCGGGAGCATGGGCACTGAAGCTTTCTTT	CASSVALGTGSMGTEAFF
-	TRBJ2-4	TRBV2	-	TGTGCCAGCAGTGTGGGGCTAGCCAAAAACATTCAGTACTTC	CASSVGLAKNIQYF
few	TRBJ2-7	TRBV29-1	TRBD2	TGCAGCGCAGTCGGACTAGCGGGAGTCGCGCAGTACTTC	CSAVGLAGVAQYF
once	TRBJ2-7	TRBV14	TRBD1	TGTGCCAGCAGCCAAGGAAGGGGACAGGGGGGCCACGAGCAGTACTTC	CASSQGRGQGGHEQYF
-	TRBJ2-7	TRBV27	TRBD2	TGTGCCAGCAGTTTTGCGGGAGTCGAGCAGTACTTC	CASSFAGVEQYF
-	TRBJ1-2	TRBV15	-	TGTGCCACCAGCAGAGACGGAGACCCGGGGTACGGCTACACCTTC	CATSRDGDPGYGYTF
-	TRBJ1-5	TRBV7-2	TRBD1	TGTGCCAGCAGCTTAGGGACAGGGTGGCAGGTACCCCAGCATTTT	CASSLGTGWQVPQHF
-	TRBJ2-3	TRBV19	-	TGTGCCAGTAGTATGGAACGGGAGGATACGCAGTATTTT	CASSMEREDTQYF
-	TRBJ1-1	TRBV6-2/TRBV6-3	-	TGTGCCAGCAGTTTGAGGGAAATGAACACTGAAGCTTTCTTT	CASSLREMNTEAFF
-	TRBJ2-3	TRBV6-2/TRBV6-3	-	TGTGCCAGCAGTAGACTAGGCACAGATACGCAGTATTTT	CASSRLGTDTQYF
-	TRBJ2-5	TRBV3-1/TRBV3-2	TRBD1	TGTGCCAGCAGCCCCTCGCGGACAGGGACCCAGTACTTC	CASSPSRTGTQYF
-	TRBJ1-3	TRBV15	TRBD1	TGTGCCACCAGCAGAGTAAGGGGGCTTTTTGGAAACACCATATATTTT	CATSRVRGLFGNTIYF
-	TRBJ1-5	TRBV3-1/TRBV3-2	TRBD1	TGTGCCAGCAGCCAGGACAGGGGGCGAAATGAGCCCCAGCATTTT	CASSQDRGRNEPQHF